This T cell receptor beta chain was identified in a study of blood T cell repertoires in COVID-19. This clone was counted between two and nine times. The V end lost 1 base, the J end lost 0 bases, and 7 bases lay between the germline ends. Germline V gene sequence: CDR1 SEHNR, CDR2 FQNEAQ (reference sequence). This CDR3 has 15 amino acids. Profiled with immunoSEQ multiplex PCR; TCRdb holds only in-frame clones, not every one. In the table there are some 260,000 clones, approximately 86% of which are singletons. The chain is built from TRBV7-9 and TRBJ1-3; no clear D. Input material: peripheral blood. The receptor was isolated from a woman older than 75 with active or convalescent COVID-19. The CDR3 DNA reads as TGTGCCAGCAGCTTAGTAGCACTCTCTGGAAACACCATATATTTT. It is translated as CASSLVALSGNTIYF.